This T cell receptor (beta chain) came from a study of cytomegalovirus exposure and HLA in healthy donors. It was with 60 Vbeta and 13 Jbeta primers that the PCR ran. Profiling relied on immunoSEQ multiplex PCR, and the TCRdb table lists in-frame clones only, not all of them. The sample records tens of thousands of clones, roughly 60% being singletons. The V end lost 0 bases, the J end lost 1 base, and 10 bases lay between the germline ends. The CDR3 totals 16 residues. Germline loops: CDR1 LNHNV, CDR2 YYDKDF (reference sequence). What was sequenced was PBMCs. This clonotype was obtained from a woman aged 45-65 years in good health and CMV-seropositive. The rearrangement uses TRBV15 and TRBJ1-3; the D gene is possibly TRBD1 (5 bases). CDR3 in DNA: TGTGCCACCAGCAGAGACAGGGAATCATCTGGAAACACCATATATTTT. Amino acids: CATSRDRESSGNTIYF.